This T cell receptor (beta chain) came from a study of T cells in Graves' hyperthyroidism and ophthalmopathy. Overall study findings and caveats: Ophthalmopathy stood apart from stable hyperthyroidism in a 13 V-J model.

From germline, CDR1 is SEHNR and CDR2 FQNEAQ (reference sequence). This CDR3 spans 15 amino acids. The V segment lost 3 bases and the J segment 2 bases; nucleotides outside the gene matches: 4. Amplification targeted TCR beta CDR3 regions from RNA transcripts. HTBI primers drove first-round RT-PCR of the TCR CDR3. One entry per CDR3 protein results from TCRdb running MiXCR on the multiplex PCR reads. The sample records 300,000 to 450,000 distinct CDR3 sequences, around 14% being singletons. This clonotype was recorded many times. What it binds is unknown. This chain uses TRBV7-9 with TRBJ2-1; 7 bases are shared with TRBD1. Material for sequencing was blood. This TCR derives from a woman aged 18-30 years with Graves' hyperthyroidism that later progressed to Graves' ophthalmopathy. DNA for the CDR3: TGTGCCAGCAGCTTGACCGGGACAGCCTACAATGAGCAGTTCTTC. It translates to CASSLTGTAYNEQFF.